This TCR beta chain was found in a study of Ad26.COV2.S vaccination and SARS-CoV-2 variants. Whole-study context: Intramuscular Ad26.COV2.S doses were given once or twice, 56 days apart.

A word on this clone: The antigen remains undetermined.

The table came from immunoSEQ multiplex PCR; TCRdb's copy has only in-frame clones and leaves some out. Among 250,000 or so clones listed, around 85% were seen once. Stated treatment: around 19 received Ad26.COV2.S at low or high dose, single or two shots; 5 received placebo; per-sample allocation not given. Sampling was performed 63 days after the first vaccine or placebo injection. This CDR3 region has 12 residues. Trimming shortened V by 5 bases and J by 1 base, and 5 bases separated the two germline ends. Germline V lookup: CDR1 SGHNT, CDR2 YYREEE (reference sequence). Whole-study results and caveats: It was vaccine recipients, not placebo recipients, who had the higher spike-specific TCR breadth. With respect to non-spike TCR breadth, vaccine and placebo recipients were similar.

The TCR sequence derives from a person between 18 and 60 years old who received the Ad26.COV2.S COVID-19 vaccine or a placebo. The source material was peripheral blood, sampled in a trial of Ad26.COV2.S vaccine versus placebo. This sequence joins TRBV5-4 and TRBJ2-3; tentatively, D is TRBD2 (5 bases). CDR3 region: CASRRGTDTQYF. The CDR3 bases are TGTGCCAGCAGGCGGGGCACAGATACGCAGTATTTT.